One and the same sample provided the 19 T cell receptor beta chains below, sequenced in a study of monozygotic twins with inflammatory bowel disease. Reprocessing the 5' RACE reads, TCRdb reports a single entry for every CDR3 protein and omits DNA. This sample's table reports about 440,000 distinct CDR3 sequences. Sample: blood. Source of these receptors: a human donor with ulcerative colitis or Crohn's disease, or a healthy co-twin of an affected twin (not recorded which).

The chain couples TRBV6-2 or TRBV6-3 to TRBJ2-3; the D gene TCRdb calls, TRBD2, cannot be checked with no DNA. The CDR3 has 15 amino acids. Germline V lookup: CDR1 MNHEY, CDR2 SVGEGT. The CDR3: CASRAAGGSSDTQYF.

The V call is TRBV6-2 or TRBV6-3, the J call TRBJ1-5; without DNA, the TCRdb call of TRBD1 cannot be checked. This CDR3 region has 15 residues. Germline CDR1 is MNHEY and CDR2 is SVGEGT. Here the CDR3 reads CASSFIDAGSQPQHF.

The chain employs TRBV20-1 and TRBJ1-4; TCRdb outputs TRBD1, but without DNA this stays unchecked. The CDR3 covers 17 residues. Germline assignment: CDR1 DFQATT and CDR2 SNEGSKA (reference sequence). The CDR3 sequence: CSSALLGQGASNEKLFF.

V is TRBV3-1 and J is TRBJ1-1; TCRdb's assignment of TRBD1 cannot be checked, as there is no DNA. The CDR3 has 16 residues. Germline CDR1 and CDR2: LGHDT and YNNKEL (reference sequence). The CDR3 sequence: CASSQDYGGSHLPAFF. The whole variable domain, remainder taken from reference TRBV3-1 and TRBJ1-1, is DTAVSQTPKYLVTQMGNDKSIKCEQNLGHDTMYWYKQDSKKFLKIMFSYNNKELIINETVPNRFSPKSPDKAHLNLHINSLELGDSAVYFCASSQDYGGSHLPAFFGQGTRLTVV.

V gene TRBV18 combines with J gene TRBJ2-2. CDR3 length: 14 residues. Germline CDR1 reads KGHSH; CDR2 reads LQKENI. The chain's CDR3 is CASSPQDSTGELFF.

The chain recombines TRBV5-1 with TRBJ2-1; the TCRdb call, TRBD2, lacks DNA for checking. The CDR3 is 17 residues long. Germline loops: CDR1 SGHRS, CDR2 YFSETQ. This chain's CDR3 is CASSRGGSGSSYNEQFF.

This chain uses TRBV5-4 with TRBJ2-3; TCRdb's D gene call, TRBD2, goes unchecked for lack of DNA. Germline values: CDR1 SGHNT, CDR2 YYREEE (reference sequence). This CDR3 contains 18 residues. The CDR3: CASSLGRREGLRTDTQYF.

The chain couples TRBV30 to TRBJ1-1. The CDR3 extends over 14 amino acids. Per the germline V gene, CDR1 is GTSNPN and CDR2 is SVGIG (reference sequence). CDR3 region: CAWSVQGLGTEAFF.

The chain couples TRBV27 to TRBJ2-7; TCRdb's D gene call, TRBD2, goes unchecked for lack of DNA. CDR1 is MNHEY and CDR2 is SMNVEV in the germline V gene (reference sequence). This CDR3 has 14 residues. CDR3: CASSLLEEGYEQYF.

The J gene is TRBJ2-3, the V gene TRBV10-3. This CDR3 comprises 11 residues. The V gene's germline CDR1 is ENHRY and CDR2 SYGVKD. CDR3: CAVGSTDTQYF.

This rearrangement joins TRBV3-1 to TRBJ1-2; the D gene TCRdb calls, TRBD1, cannot be checked with no DNA. The length of the CDR3 is 17 residues. The germline V gene has CDR1 LGHDT and CDR2 YNNKEL (reference sequence). The CDR3 reads CASSQGGQGIKTGGYTF.

The chain carries TRBV9 and TRBJ1-4; there is no DNA to check the TCRdb D call of TRBD1. The germline gives CDR1 SGDLS, CDR2 YYNGEE. The CDR3 runs to 15 residues. CDR3 in amino acids: CASSPGQGPSEKLFF.

This chain links TRBV10-3 with TRBJ2-1; TCRdb names TRBD2, which stays unverified in the absence of DNA. This CDR3 is 16 amino acids long. Germline CDR1 and CDR2: ENHRY and SYGVKD. This CDR3 is CAISLLAEGSYNEQFF.

The chain is built from TRBV6-5 and TRBJ1-1; TCRdb gives TRBD1 as the D gene, but with no DNA this cannot be confirmed. Germline V gene data show CDR1 as MNHEY and CDR2 as SVGAGI. The CDR3 is 12 amino acids. CDR3: CASSYRGGGAFF.

This rearrangement joins TRBV12-3 or TRBV12-4 to TRBJ1-1; TCRdb reports TRBD1, a call that lacks DNA to check it against. The CDR3 length is 13 residues. Here the CDR3 reads CASTRDRVTEAFF.

The rearrangement links TRBV20-1 to TRBJ2-7; the D gene TCRdb calls, TRBD1, cannot be checked with no DNA. CDR3 size: 17 residues. The germline V gene has CDR1 DFQATT and CDR2 SNEGSKA (reference sequence). The CDR3 sequence is CSARAPQGQGKNYEQYF.

The chain combines TRBV5-1 with TRBJ2-1. CDR3 length: 11 amino acids. From germline, CDR1 is SGHRS and CDR2 YFSETQ. This chain's CDR3 is CASSLDSQQFF.

The chain combines TRBV5-1 with TRBJ2-5. The germline V gene encodes CDR1 SGHRS and CDR2 YFSETQ. The CDR3 runs 16 residues. The CDR3 sequence: CASSLAGVVGQETQYF.

The chain recombines TRBV5-1 with TRBJ1-2. The CDR3 is 13 amino acids. Per the germline V gene, CDR1 is SGHRS and CDR2 is YFSETQ. The CDR3 reads CASSLEGNNGYTF.